This T cell receptor beta chain came from a study of T cell responses to AZD1222 COVID-19 vaccine. Study-wide points: The study sampled repertoires only after the peak T cell response. It should be noted that donors were predominantly white British and more often female, and clonal diversity was possibly underestimated.

In regard to this clone: As yet, its antigen is unknown.

V was pared by 3 bases and J by 4 bases, with 12 bases between. The CDR3 consists of 13 residues. Germline assignment: CDR1 GTSNPN and CDR2 SVGIG (reference sequence). Sequenced by immunoSEQ multiplex PCR; TCRdb stores in-frame clones only, minus some. This table holds about 46,000 clones, about 87% found once. This sequence originates from an adult who received the AZD1222 COVID-19 vaccine. This rearrangement joins TRBV30 to TRBJ1-2, with D uncertain. The specimen was peripheral blood, collected 28 days after the second AZD1222 dose. This chain's CDR3 is CAWRAGRGYGYTF. The CDR3 DNA reads as TGTGCCTGGAGAGCAGGTCGCGGCTATGGCTACACCTTC.